This T cell receptor beta chain derives from a study of cytomegalovirus exposure and HLA in healthy donors. Study-level information: Unique TCRs from HLA-typed donors, roughly 89 million of them, were held in an early data release.

PCR primers comprised 60 Vbeta and 13 Jbeta primers. Sequencing used immunoSEQ multiplex PCR; TCRdb keeps in-frame clones, though not all of them. In the table there are roughly 190,000 clones, 65% to 80% of which are singletons. Comment on this clone: Its antigen is not known.

CDR3 length equals 13 residues. Germline V gene lookup returns CDR1 GTSNPN and CDR2 SVGIG (reference sequence). V was shortened by 3 bases and J by 5 bases, with 13 bases between the two germline ends. Study-wide results and limits: A list of approximately 160 TCR beta chains associated with cytomegalovirus was given.

The genes are TRBV30 and TRBJ2-5; D is undetermined. Sequences were obtained from PBMCs. This receptor was identified in a man younger than 40 in good health and CMV-seropositive. CDR3 in amino acids: CAWSARRLETQYF. The CDR3 region has the DNA TGTGCCTGGAGCGCCCGGCGGTTGGAGACCCAGTACTTC.